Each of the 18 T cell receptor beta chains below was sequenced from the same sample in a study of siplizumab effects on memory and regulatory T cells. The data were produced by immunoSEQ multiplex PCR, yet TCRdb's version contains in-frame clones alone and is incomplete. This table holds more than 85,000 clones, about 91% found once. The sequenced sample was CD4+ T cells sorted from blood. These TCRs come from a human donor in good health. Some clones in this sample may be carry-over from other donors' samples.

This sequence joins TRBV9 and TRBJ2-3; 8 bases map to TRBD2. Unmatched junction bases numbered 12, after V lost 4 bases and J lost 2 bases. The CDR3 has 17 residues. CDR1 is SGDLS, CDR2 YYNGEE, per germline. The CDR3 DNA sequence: TGTGCCAGCAGCACTCGCGAAAGCGGGAGCTACACAGATACGCAGTATTTT. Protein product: CASSTRESGSYTDTQYF. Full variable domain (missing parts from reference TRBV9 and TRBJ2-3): DSGVTQTPKHLITATGQRVTLRCSPRSGDLSVYWYQQSLDQGLQFLIQYYNGEERAKGNILERFSAQQFPDLHSELNLSSLELGDSALYFCASSTRESGSYTDTQYFGPGTRLTVL.

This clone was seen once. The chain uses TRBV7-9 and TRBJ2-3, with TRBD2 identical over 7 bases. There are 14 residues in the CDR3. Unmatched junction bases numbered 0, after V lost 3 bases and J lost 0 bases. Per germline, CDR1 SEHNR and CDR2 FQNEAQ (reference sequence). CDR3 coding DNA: TGTGCCAGCAGCTTTAGCGGGAGCACAGATACGCAGTATTTT. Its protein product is CASSFSGSTDTQYF.

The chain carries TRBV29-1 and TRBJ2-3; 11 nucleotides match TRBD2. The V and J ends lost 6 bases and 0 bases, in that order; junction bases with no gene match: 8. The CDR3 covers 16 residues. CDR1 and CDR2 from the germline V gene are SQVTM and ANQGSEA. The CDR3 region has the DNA TGCAGCGTCGTGGGGCTAGCGGGAGGAAGCACAGATACGCAGTATTTT. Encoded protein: CSVVGLAGGSTDTQYF.

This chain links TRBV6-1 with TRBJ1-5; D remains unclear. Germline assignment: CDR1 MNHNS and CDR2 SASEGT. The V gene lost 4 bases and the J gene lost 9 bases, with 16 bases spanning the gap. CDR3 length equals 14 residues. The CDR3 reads CASSVVGSVWPQHF. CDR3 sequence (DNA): TGTGCCAGCAGTGTAGTTGGCTCGGTGTGGCCCCAGCATTTT.

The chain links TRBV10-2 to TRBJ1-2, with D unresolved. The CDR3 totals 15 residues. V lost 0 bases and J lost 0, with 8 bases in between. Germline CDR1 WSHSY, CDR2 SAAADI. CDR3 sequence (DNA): TGCGCCAGCAGTGAGTCACCAGCCCCTAACTATGGCTACACCTTC. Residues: CASSESPAPNYGYTF.

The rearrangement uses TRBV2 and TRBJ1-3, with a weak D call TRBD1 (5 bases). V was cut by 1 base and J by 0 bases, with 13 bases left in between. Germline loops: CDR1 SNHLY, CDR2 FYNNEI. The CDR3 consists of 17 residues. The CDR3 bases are TGTGCCAGCAGTGAAGGGTCGGGACGGACCTCTGGAAACACCATATATTTT. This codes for CASSEGSGRTSGNTIYF.

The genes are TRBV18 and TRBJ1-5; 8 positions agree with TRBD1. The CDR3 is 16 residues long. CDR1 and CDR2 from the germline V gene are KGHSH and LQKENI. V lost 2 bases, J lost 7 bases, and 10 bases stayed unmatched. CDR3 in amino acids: CASSPFGQGGGQPQHF. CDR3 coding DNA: TGTGCCAGCTCACCATTCGGACAGGGTGGGGGACAGCCCCAGCATTTT. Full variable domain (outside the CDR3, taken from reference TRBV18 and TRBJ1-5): NAGVMQNPRHLVRRRGQEARLRCSPMKGHSHVYWYRQLPEEGLKFMVYLQKENIIDESGMPKERFSAEFPKEGPSILRIQQVVRGDSAAYFCASSPFGQGGGQPQHFGDGTRLSIL.

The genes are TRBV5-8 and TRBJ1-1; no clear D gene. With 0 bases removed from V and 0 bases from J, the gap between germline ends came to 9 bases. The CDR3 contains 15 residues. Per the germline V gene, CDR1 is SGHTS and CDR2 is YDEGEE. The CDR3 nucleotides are TGTGCCAGCAGCTTGGGTGGCAGTCTGAACACTGAAGCTTTCTTT. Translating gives CASSLGGSLNTEAFF.

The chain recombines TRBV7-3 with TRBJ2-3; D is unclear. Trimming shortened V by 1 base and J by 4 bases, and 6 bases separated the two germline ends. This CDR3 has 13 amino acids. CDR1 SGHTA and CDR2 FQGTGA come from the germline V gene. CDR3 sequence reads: CASSLSRADTQYF. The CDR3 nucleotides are TGTGCCAGCAGCTTAAGTAGAGCAGATACGCAGTATTTT.

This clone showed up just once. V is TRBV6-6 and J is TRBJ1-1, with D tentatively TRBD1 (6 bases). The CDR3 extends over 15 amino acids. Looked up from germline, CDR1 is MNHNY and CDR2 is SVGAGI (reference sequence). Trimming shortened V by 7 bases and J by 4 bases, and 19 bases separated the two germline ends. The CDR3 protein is CASTNRVGRGTEAFF. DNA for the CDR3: TGTGCCAGCACCAACAGGGTGGGCAGGGGCACTGAAGCTTTCTTT.

The CDR3 sequence: CATGRTSNEQYF. CDR3 bases: TGTGCCACCGGGCGGACATCGAACGAGCAGTACTTC. V usage is TRBV2 and J usage is TRBJ2-7; D perhaps matches TRBD1 (5 bases). CDR1 and CDR2 (germline): SNHLY, FYNNEI. The V end was cut by 10 bases, the J end by 5 bases, with 15 bases between. CDR3 length: 12 amino acids.

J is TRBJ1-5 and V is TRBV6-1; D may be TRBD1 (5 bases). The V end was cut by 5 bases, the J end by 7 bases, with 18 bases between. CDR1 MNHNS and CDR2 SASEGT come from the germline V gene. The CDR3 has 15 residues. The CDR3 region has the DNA TGTGCCAGCAGTTCTCCAGCCGGGGGTTACCAGCCCCAGCATTTT. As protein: CASSSPAGGYQPQHF.

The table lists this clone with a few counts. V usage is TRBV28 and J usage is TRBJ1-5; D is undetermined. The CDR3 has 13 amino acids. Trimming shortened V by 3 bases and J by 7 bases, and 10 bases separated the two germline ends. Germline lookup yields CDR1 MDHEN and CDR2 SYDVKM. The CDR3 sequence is CASSFSSSQPQHF. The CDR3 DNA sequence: TGTGCCAGCAGTTTCTCAAGTTCGCAGCCCCAGCATTTT. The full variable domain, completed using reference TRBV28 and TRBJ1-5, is DVKVTQSSRYLVKRTGEKVFLECVQDMDHENMFWYRQDPGLGLRLIYFSYDVKMKEKGDIPEGYSVSREKKERFSLILESASTNQTSMYLCASSFSSSQPQHFGDGTRLSIL.

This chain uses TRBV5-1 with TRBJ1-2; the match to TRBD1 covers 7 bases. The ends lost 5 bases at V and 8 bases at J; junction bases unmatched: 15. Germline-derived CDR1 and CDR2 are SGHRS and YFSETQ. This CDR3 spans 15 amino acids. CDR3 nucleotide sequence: TGCGCCAGCAGTGACCCCAAACAGGGGCCGTGGGGCTACACCTTC. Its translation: CASSDPKQGPWGYTF.

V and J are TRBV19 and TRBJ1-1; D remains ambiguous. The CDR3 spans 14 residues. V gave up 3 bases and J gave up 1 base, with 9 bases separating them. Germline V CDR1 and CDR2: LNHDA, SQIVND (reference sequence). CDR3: CASSISPSNTEAFF. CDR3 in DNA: TGTGCCAGTAGTATTTCGCCGTCGAACACTGAAGCTTTCTTT.

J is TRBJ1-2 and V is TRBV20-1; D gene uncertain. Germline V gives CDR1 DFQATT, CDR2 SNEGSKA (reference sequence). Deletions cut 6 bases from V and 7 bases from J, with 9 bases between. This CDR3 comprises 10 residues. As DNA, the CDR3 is TGCAGTGCCCCCCTTTTTGGCTACACCTTC. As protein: CSAPLFGYTF.

In nucleotides, the CDR3 is TGTGCCAGCTCACCAGCCGGGACAGGGAGGTACGAGCAGTACTTC. The encoded protein is CASSPAGTGRYEQYF. This chain uses TRBV18 with TRBJ2-7, with 9 nucleotides matching TRBD1. CDR3 length equals 15 residues. Germline assignment: CDR1 KGHSH and CDR2 LQKENI. The V gene end was trimmed by 2 bases and the J gene end by 4 bases; junction bases not matched to a gene: 6. The full variable domain, its missing parts supplied by reference TRBV18 and TRBJ2-7, is NAGVMQNPRHLVRRRGQEARLRCSPMKGHSHVYWYRQLPEEGLKFMVYLQKENIIDESGMPKERFSAEFPKEGPSILRIQQVVRGDSAAYFCASSPAGTGRYEQYFGPGTRLTVT.

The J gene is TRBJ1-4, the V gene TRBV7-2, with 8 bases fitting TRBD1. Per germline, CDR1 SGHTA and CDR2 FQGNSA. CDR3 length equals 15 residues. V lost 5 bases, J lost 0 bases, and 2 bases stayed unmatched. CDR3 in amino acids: CASSQTGATNEKLFF. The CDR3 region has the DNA TGTGCCAGCAGCCAGACAGGGGCAACTAATGAAAAACTGTTTTTT.